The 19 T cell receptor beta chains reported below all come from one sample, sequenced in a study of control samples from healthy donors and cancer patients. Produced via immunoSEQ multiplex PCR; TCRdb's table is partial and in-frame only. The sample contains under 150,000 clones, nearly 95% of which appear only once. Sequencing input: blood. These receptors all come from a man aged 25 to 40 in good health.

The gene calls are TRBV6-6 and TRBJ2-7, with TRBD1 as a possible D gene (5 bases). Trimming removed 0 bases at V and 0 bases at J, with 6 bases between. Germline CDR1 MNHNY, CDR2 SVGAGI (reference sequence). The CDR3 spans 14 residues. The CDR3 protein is CASSYSDNSYEQYF. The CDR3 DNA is TGTGCCAGCAGTTACTCGGACAACTCCTACGAGCAGTACTTC.

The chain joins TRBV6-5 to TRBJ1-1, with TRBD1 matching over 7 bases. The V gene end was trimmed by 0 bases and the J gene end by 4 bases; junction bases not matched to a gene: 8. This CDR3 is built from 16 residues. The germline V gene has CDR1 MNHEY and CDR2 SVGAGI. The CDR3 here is CASSYSRGRRVTEAFF. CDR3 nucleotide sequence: TGTGCCAGCAGTTACTCAAGGGGGCGCCGAGTCACTGAAGCTTTCTTT.

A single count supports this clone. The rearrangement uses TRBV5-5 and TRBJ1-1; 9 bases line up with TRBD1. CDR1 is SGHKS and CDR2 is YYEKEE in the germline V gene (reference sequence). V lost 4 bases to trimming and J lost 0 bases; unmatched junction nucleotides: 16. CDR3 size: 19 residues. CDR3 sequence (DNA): TGTGCCAGCAGCGGAGGCTCTTCTGGGACAGGGAGGATGAACACTGAAGCTTTCTTT. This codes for CASSGGSSGTGRMNTEAFF.

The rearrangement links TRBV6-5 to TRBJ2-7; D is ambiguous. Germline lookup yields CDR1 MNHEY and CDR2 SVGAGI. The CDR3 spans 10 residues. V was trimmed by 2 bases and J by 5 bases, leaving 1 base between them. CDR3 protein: CASSYHEQYF. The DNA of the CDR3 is TGTGCCAGCAGTTACCACGAGCAGTACTTC.

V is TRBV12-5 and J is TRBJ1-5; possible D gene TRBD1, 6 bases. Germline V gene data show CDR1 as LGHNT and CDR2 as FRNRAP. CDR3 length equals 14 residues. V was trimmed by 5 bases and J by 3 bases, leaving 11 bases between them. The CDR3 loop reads CASGTGYDNQPQHF. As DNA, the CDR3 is TGTGCTAGTGGTACAGGGTATGACAATCAGCCCCAGCATTTT. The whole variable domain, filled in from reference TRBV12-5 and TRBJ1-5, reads DARVTQTPRHKVTEMGQEVTMRCQPILGHNTVFWYRQTMMQGLELLAYFRNRAPLDDSGMPKDRFSAEMPDATLATLKIQPSEPRDSAVYFCASGTGYDNQPQHFGDGTRLSIL.

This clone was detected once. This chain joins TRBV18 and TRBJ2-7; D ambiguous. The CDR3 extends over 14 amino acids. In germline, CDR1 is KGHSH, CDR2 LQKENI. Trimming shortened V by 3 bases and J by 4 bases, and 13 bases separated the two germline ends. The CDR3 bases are TGTGCCAGCTCACCTCTGCCAAGCCCGTACGAGCAGTACGTC. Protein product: CASSPLPSPYEQYV.

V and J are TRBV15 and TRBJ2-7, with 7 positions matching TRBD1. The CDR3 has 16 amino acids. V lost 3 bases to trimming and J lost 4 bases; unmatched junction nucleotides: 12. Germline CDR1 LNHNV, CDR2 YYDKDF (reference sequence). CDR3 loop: CATSSPDRVEFYEQYF. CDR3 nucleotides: TGTGCCACCAGCAGTCCCGACAGGGTCGAATTTTACGAGCAGTACTTC.

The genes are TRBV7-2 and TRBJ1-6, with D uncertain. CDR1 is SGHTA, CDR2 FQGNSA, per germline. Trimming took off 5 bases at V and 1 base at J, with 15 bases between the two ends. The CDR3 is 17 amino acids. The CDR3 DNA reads TGTGCCAGCAGCATAGAGGCGGGGAGATCCTATAATTCACCCCTCCACTTT. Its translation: CASSIEAGRSYNSPLHF.

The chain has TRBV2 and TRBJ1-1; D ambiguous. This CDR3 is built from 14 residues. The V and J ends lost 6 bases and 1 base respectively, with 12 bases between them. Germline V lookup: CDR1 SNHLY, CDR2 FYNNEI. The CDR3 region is CASSKGGGNTEAFF. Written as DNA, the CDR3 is TGTGCCAGCAGCAAAGGTGGAGGGAACACTGAAGCTTTCTTT.

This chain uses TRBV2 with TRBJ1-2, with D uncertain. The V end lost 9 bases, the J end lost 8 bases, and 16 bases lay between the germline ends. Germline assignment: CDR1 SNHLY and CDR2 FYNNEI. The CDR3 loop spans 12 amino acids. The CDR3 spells CASFYSTGGYTF. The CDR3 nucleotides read TGTGCCAGTTTTTATAGCACGGGGGGCTACACCTTC.

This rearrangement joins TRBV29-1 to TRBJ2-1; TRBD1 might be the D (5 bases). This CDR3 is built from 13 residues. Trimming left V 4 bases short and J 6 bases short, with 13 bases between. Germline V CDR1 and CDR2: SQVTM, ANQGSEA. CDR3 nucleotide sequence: TGCAGCGTTGTAAAGGGGCCTATCAATGAGCAGTTCTTC. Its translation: CSVVKGPINEQFF.

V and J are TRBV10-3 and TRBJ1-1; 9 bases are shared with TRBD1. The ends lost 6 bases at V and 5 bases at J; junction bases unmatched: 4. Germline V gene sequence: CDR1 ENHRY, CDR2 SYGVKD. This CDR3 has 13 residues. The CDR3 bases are TGTGCCATCAGGGGGGGACAGGGAACTGAAGCTTTCTTT. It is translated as CAIRGGQGTEAFF.

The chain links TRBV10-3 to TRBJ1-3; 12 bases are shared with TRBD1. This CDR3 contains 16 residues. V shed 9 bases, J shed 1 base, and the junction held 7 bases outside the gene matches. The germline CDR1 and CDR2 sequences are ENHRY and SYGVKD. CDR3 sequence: CAIALGQGASGNTIYF. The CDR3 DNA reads TGTGCCATTGCTTTGGGACAGGGGGCGTCTGGAAACACCATATATTTT.

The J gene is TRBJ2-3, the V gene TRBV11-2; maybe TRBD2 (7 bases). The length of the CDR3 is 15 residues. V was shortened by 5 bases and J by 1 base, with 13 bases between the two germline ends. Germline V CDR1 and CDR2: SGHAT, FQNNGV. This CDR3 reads CASSLLGGGTDTQYF. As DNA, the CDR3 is TGTGCCAGCAGCCTATTAGGGGGGGGCACAGATACGCAGTATTTT. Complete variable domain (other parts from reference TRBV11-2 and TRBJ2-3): EAGVAQSPRYKIIEKRQSVAFWCNPISGHATLYWYQQILGQGPKLLIQFQNNGVVDDSQLPKDRFSAERLKGVDSTLKIQPAKLEDSAVYLCASSLLGGGTDTQYFGPGTRLTVL.

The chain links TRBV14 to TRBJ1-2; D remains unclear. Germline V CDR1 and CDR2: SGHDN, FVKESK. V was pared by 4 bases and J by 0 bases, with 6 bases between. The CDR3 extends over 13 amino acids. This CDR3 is CASSRGPNYGYTF. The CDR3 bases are TGTGCCAGCAGCCGAGGACCTAACTATGGCTACACCTTC. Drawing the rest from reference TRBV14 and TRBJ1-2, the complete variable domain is EAGVTQFPSHSVIEKGQTVTLRCDPISGHDNLYWYRRVMGKEIKFLLHFVKESKQDESGMPNNRFLAERTGGTYSTLKVQPAELEDSGVYFCASSRGPNYGYTFGSGTRLTVV.

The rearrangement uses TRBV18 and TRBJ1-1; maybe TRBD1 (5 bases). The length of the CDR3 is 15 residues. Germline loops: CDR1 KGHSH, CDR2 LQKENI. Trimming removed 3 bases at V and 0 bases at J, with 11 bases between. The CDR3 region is CASSPGGTVNTEAFF. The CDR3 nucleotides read TGTGCCAGCTCACCCGGCGGGACCGTGAACACTGAAGCTTTCTTT.

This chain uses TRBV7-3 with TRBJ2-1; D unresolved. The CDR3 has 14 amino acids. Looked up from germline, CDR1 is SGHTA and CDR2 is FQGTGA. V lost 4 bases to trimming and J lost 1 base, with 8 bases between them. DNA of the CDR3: TGTGCCAGCAGCTCCGGGCGGTCCTACAATGAGCAGTTCTTC. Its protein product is CASSSGRSYNEQFF.

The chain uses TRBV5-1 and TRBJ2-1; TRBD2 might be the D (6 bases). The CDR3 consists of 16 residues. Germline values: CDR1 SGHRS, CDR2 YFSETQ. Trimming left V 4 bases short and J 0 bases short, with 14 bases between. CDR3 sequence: CASSRLVTSSYNEQFF. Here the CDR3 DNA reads TGCGCCAGCAGCCGACTCGTGACTAGCTCCTACAATGAGCAGTTCTTC.

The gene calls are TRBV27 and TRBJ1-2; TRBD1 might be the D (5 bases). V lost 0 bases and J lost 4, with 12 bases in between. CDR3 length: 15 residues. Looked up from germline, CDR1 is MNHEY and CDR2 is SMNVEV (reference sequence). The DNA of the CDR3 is TGTGCCAGCAGTTTATCGCGGGACCCTCTCTATGGCTACACCTTC. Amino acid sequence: CASSLSRDPLYGYTF.